Below, 28 T cell receptor beta chains from the same sample are listed, as sequenced in a study of blood T cell repertoires in COVID-19. The table came from immunoSEQ multiplex PCR; TCRdb's copy has only in-frame clones and leaves some out. This sample yields about 200,000 clones, of which more than 85% are seen a single time; roughly 2% belongs to the top ten. Sequencing was carried out using peripheral blood. The origin of the receptors is a man in his forties with active or convalescent COVID-19.

This sequence joins TRBV3-1 (or the pseudogene TRBV3-2) and TRBJ2-1; 15 nucleotides align to TRBD2. V dropped 0 bases and J dropped 9; count of bases not matched to a gene: 12. This CDR3 contains 19 residues. Germline loops: CDR1 LGHDT, CDR2 YNNKEL (reference sequence). CDR3 amino acids: CASSQDSWTSGRENREQFF. In DNA form, the CDR3 reads TGTGCCAGCAGCCAAGACTCGTGGACTAGCGGGAGGGAGAACCGTGAGCAGTTCTTC.

This chain links TRBV19 with TRBJ1-3, with no clear D. With 6 bases removed from V and 3 bases from J, the gap between germline ends came to 18 bases. Per germline, CDR1 LNHDA and CDR2 SQIVND (reference sequence). This CDR3 contains 16 residues. The CDR3 DNA is TGTGCCAGTAGAGCGAACCCGGGAGTTCTTGGAAACACCATATATTTT. This gives the protein CASRANPGVLGNTIYF.

Turning to this clone: Possible read error: a much larger clone is one base away. This chain uses TRBV5-1 with TRBJ2-7; TRBD1 matches at 8 bases. The CDR3 covers 14 residues. Germline V gene sequence: CDR1 SGHRS, CDR2 YFSETQ. V shed 3 bases, J shed 2 bases, and the junction held 4 bases outside the gene matches. As DNA, the CDR3 is TGCGCCAGCAGCTCCTGGACAGGGCCCTACGAGCAGTACTTC. Residues: CASSSWTGPYEQYF.

The chain uses TRBV7-2 and TRBJ1-6; no definite D call. The CDR3 spans 14 residues. CDR1 and CDR2 from the germline V gene are SGHTA and FQGNSA. V lost 2 bases and J lost 7, with 9 bases in between. CDR3 amino acids: CASSLFHANSPLHF. CDR3 DNA: TGTGCCAGCAGCTTATTTCACGCGAATTCACCCCTCCACTTT.

The rearrangement joins TRBV12-3 or TRBV12-4 to TRBJ1-1; the D is unclear. Trimming removed 6 bases from V and 9 bases from J, with 17 bases in between. The CDR3 loop spans 13 amino acids. CDR3 sequence: CASSHPAGSKAFF. In DNA form, the CDR3 reads TGTGCCAGCAGCCACCCGGCGGGGTCAAAAGCTTTCTTT.

The V and J genes are TRBV5-1 and TRBJ2-2; TRBD1 aligns across 7 bases. CDR1 and CDR2 from the germline V gene are SGHRS and YFSETQ. The ends lost 0 bases at V and 6 bases at J; junction bases unmatched: 5. This CDR3 comprises 15 residues. The CDR3 DNA reads as TGCGCCAGCAGCTTGGCGACAGGGTATGCCGGGGAGCTGTTTTTT. Translating it yields CASSLATGYAGELFF.

V gene TRBV27 combines with J gene TRBJ2-7; 7 bases align to TRBD2. Germline assignment: CDR1 MNHEY and CDR2 SMNVEV (reference sequence). This CDR3 comprises 16 residues. The J segment lost 0 bases and the V segment lost 2 bases, leaving 7 bases of the junction unmatched. CDR3 in amino acids: CASSLGGGYSSYEQYF. CDR3 bases: TGTGCCAGCAGTTTAGGCGGGGGATATAGCTCCTACGAGCAGTACTTC.

The chain joins TRBV20-1 to TRBJ1-2, with TRBD1 matching 11 bases. Trimming took 5 bases from V and 4 from J; bases not matched to a gene: 12. Germline lookup yields CDR1 DFQATT and CDR2 SNEGSKA (reference sequence). This CDR3 is built from 16 residues. The CDR3 coding sequence is TGCAGTGCTGGTGGGACAGGGGGTACCTTATTCTATGGCTACACCTTC. Its translation: CSAGGTGGTLFYGYTF.

The chain links TRBV19 to TRBJ2-1, with TRBD2 identical over 8 bases. Germline loops: CDR1 LNHDA, CDR2 SQIVND (reference sequence). This CDR3 region has 15 residues. V dropped 5 bases and J dropped 9; count of bases not matched to a gene: 12. For the CDR3, the DNA is TGTGCCAGTAGTTTCGCCCGGGAGGGATCGACTGAGCAGTTCTTC. Amino acid sequence: CASSFAREGSTEQFF.

The V and J genes are TRBV27 and TRBJ2-1, with 10 bases fitting TRBD2. Germline CDR1 and CDR2: MNHEY and SMNVEV (reference sequence). The CDR3 is 15 residues long. V shed 8 bases and J 4 bases; nucleotides not matched to a gene: 8. CDR3 protein: CASRSGTSAYNEQFF. CDR3 nucleotide sequence: TGTGCCAGCCGATCCGGGACTAGCGCTTACAATGAGCAGTTCTTC.

V is TRBV21-1 and J is TRBJ2-7; the table assigns TRBD2, which was not confirmed against the DNA. TRBV21-1 is an annotated pseudogene. The CDR3 contains 16 residues. The CDR3 here is CASSKALKAAPYEQYF. DNA for the CDR3: TGTGCCAGCAGCAAAGCGCTAAAAGCGGCCCCCTACGAGCAGTACTTC.

The chain couples TRBV3-1 (or the pseudogene TRBV3-2) to TRBJ2-7; D is possibly TRBD2 (6 bases). The germline V gene encodes CDR1 LGHDT and CDR2 YNNKEL (reference sequence). The CDR3 totals 13 residues. With 4 bases removed from V and 4 bases from J, the gap between germline ends came to 11 bases. CDR3 sequence (DNA): TGTGCCAGCAGCCGCGCGGGGCCGTACGAGCAGTACTTC. This sequence encodes CASSRAGPYEQYF.

V usage is TRBV30 and J usage is TRBJ1-5, with 7 bases aligning to TRBD1. Germline values: CDR1 GTSNPN, CDR2 SVGIG (reference sequence). The junction had 5 bases not matched to a gene; V was cut back by 4 bases and J by 5 bases. This CDR3 comprises 13 residues. This CDR3 is CAWTGGGDQPQHF. The CDR3 region has the DNA TGTGCCTGGACAGGGGGAGGAGATCAGCCCCAGCATTTT.

V gene TRBV6-2 or TRBV6-3 combines with J gene TRBJ2-1, with 12 bases fitting TRBD2. Germline V gives CDR1 MNHEY, CDR2 SVGEGT. The CDR3 extends over 17 amino acids. V shed 6 bases and J 5 bases; nucleotides not matched to a gene: 11. In DNA, the CDR3 is TGTGCCAGCAGCCTCCTCCCGACTAGCGGGGGAAACAATGAGCAGTTCTTC. It encodes CASSLLPTSGGNNEQFF.

J is TRBJ2-7 and V is TRBV7-9; D might be TRBD2 (5 bases). This CDR3 spans 15 amino acids. V lost 5 bases and J lost 0, with 14 bases in between. Germline lookup yields CDR1 SEHNR and CDR2 FQNEAQ (reference sequence). CDR3 nucleotide sequence: TGTGCCAGCAGCCCCGGACTGAGGAGCTCCTACGAGCAGTACTTC. Its protein is CASSPGLRSSYEQYF.

This chain joins TRBV12-5 and TRBJ2-3, with 12 bases that match TRBD2. Germline-derived CDR1 and CDR2 are LGHNT and FRNRAP. The CDR3 runs 16 residues. J gave up 5 bases and V 7 bases, and 10 bases lay outside the gene matches. CDR3 in DNA: TGTGCTAGTGCTCCCCCGGGACTAGCGGGTCTAGATACGCAGTATTTT. Protein: CASAPPGLAGLDTQYF.

This rearrangement joins TRBV4-1 to TRBJ2-7; D gene unclear. This CDR3 comprises 14 residues. The V end was cut by 1 base, the J end by 0 bases, with 7 bases between. Germline values: CDR1 MGHRA, CDR2 YSYEKL. The CDR3 DNA sequence: TGCGCCAGCAGCCAAGGCTATCCCTCCTACGAGCAGTACTTC. Protein sequence: CASSQGYPSYEQYF.

This clone was detected only a few times. The CDR3 here is CAWSSRTEAFF. CDR3 sequence (DNA): TGTGCCTGGAGTTCCCGCACTGAAGCTTTCTTT. The V call is TRBV30, the J call TRBJ1-1, with unresolved D. Germline V gene data show CDR1 as GTSNPN and CDR2 as SVGIG (reference sequence). The CDR3 has 11 residues. Trimming removed 2 bases from V and 4 bases from J, with 5 bases in between.

The chain combines TRBV4-1 with TRBJ2-7; TRBD1 might be the D (6 bases). Trimming took off 1 base at V and 1 base at J, with 11 bases between the two ends. The CDR3 is 15 residues long. Germline CDR1 reads MGHRA; CDR2 reads YSYEKL. This chain's CDR3 is CASSQADSLSYEQYF. The CDR3 DNA follows: TGCGCCAGCAGCCAAGCGGACAGTTTATCCTACGAGCAGTACTTC.

This sequence joins TRBV27 and TRBJ2-7; 11 bases map to TRBD1. Germline-derived CDR1 and CDR2 are MNHEY and SMNVEV (reference sequence). V shed 4 bases and J 7 bases; nucleotides not matched to a gene: 9. CDR3 length: 15 amino acids. The CDR3 nucleotides read TGTGCCAGCAGTTCTGGGACAGGGGGTAGGAATGAGCAGTACTTC. This codes for CASSSGTGGRNEQYF.

The rearrangement joins TRBV5-1 to TRBJ2-7; 9 positions agree with TRBD1. The CDR3 loop spans 15 amino acids. Germline V gives CDR1 SGHRS, CDR2 YFSETQ. The V and J ends lost 5 bases and 2 bases, in that order; junction bases with no gene match: 8. This CDR3 reads CASRSGTGPTYEQYF. The CDR3 DNA follows: TGCGCCAGCAGGTCAGGGACAGGGCCAACCTACGAGCAGTACTTC.

This chain connects TRBV9 to TRBJ1-6; D gene unclear. Per germline, CDR1 SGDLS and CDR2 YYNGEE. Trimming took 0 bases from V and 7 from J, leaving 8 bases between them. The CDR3 loop spans 14 amino acids. DNA of the CDR3: TGTGCCAGCAGCGTAGCTGGGGAGAATTCACCCCTCCACTTT. Its protein product is CASSVAGENSPLHF.

This rearrangement joins TRBV10-3 to TRBJ1-1, with TRBD1 matching 7 bases. The CDR3 runs 15 residues. Germline CDR1 is ENHRY and CDR2 is SYGVKD. V gave up 6 bases and J gave up 1 base; unmatched junction bases: 8. CDR3 residues: CAIRDWDSSNTEAFF. The CDR3, as DNA: TGTGCCATCAGAGATTGGGACAGCTCGAACACTGAAGCTTTCTTT.

This clone was recorded at least ten times. V and J are TRBV27 and TRBJ1-3; perhaps TRBD1 as D (5 bases). This CDR3 is built from 16 residues. V was trimmed by 7 bases and J by 0 bases, leaving 16 bases between them. CDR1 and CDR2 from the germline V gene are MNHEY and SMNVEV (reference sequence). The CDR3 DNA reads as TGTGCCAGCAAACCGACAGTTTTAAGCTCTGGAAACACCATATATTTT. Amino acids: CASKPTVLSSGNTIYF.

The chain employs TRBV5-6 and TRBJ1-1; no clear D. With 3 bases removed from V and 11 bases from J, the gap between germline ends came to 26 bases. CDR3 size: 16 residues. Germline V lookup: CDR1 SGHDT, CDR2 YYEEEE. The CDR3, as DNA: TGTGCCAGCAGCTCCGAACTCTCCATAGCCTCCGACGGCGCTTTCTTT. This codes for CASSSELSIASDGAFF.

The V and J genes are TRBV11-2 and TRBJ2-1; D may be TRBD2 (7 bases). V shed 5 bases and J shed 5 bases, with 25 bases lying between them. The V gene's germline CDR1 is SGHAT and CDR2 FQNNGV. The CDR3 has 18 amino acids. DNA of the CDR3: TGTGCCAGCAGCCGGGGGGCCGGCGGGAGTTCAAGCAACAATGAGCAGTTCTTC. Protein product: CASSRGAGGSSSNNEQFF.

The CDR3 here is CASSRITGGAGTEAFF. CDR3 DNA sequence: TGTGCCAGCAGCCGCATTACAGGGGGCGCGGGCACTGAAGCTTTCTTT. The rearrangement uses TRBV4-2 and TRBJ1-1; 9 positions agree with TRBD1. This CDR3 has 16 residues. From germline, CDR1 is LGHNA and CDR2 YNFKEQ. Losses at the gene ends were 4 bases for V and 4 bases for J; bases not matched to a gene: 10.

This sequence joins TRBV27 and TRBJ2-3; a weak D match, TRBD1 (6 bases). Germline assignment: CDR1 MNHEY and CDR2 SMNVEV (reference sequence). This CDR3 is built from 14 residues. Trimming cost V 5 bases and J 7 bases, with 16 bases left between them. In DNA form, the CDR3 reads TGTGCCAGCAGTAGGGGTCTGGGGGCGCATACGCAGTATTTT. It encodes CASSRGLGAHTQYF.